The entry below describes one TCR beta chain. Only a few counts were recorded for this clone. The clone's antigen remains unknown. There are no base qualities to consult, and no much larger clone falls within one base. In the germline V gene, CDR1 corresponds to SGHRS and CDR2 to YFSETQ. Its CDR3 holds 15 amino acids, cysteine through phenylalanine. Just the 45-base CDR3 DNA is kept, in frame starting at base 1. Germline trimming: 1 base from V, 4 bases from J; junction bases outside gene matches: 4. Library generation was performed with the immunoSEQ multiplex PCR assay. For the multiplex PCR, a mixture combining 60 forward primers for TCR Vbeta segments and 13 reverse primers for TCR Jbeta segments was used. Amplification of the CDR3 region of rearranged TCR beta genes was performed with a multiplex PCR assay on genomic DNA. The amplified TCR beta libraries were sequenced on the Illumina HiSeq System as 87-base-pair reads. The original methods were these. A later analysis tallied tens of millions of unique TCR beta chains across the 666 repertoires, and approximately 9.9 million of those chains were shared by two or more donors. Raw reads were error-corrected and collapsed into unique sequences by a nearest-neighbor algorithm in which closely related sequences were merged to remove PCR and sequencing errors. CDR3 sequences were aligned to IMGT reference sequences to assign V, D and J gene segments. For a sequence to be retained, a match of at least six nucleotides was required to both a V gene segment and a J gene segment. A rearrangement was called productive if the CDR3 had no stop codons and remained in frame with V and J, and every other rearrangement was called non-productive. Following IMGT convention, CDR3 was defined as the stretch from the second conserved V-encoded cysteine up to the conserved J-encoded phenylalanine. The earlier analysis of about 610 of the donors excluded any sequence lacking an unambiguous match to a single V gene segment. In an earlier analysis of 587 of the donors, a V segment was called functional when productive rearrangements were above 56.7%, and segregating when the standard deviation between donors exceeded 5%. A statistical classification framework was built to diagnose cytomegalovirus status from the catalog of TCR beta chain sequences. In a later analysis, V and J genes were assigned by comparing TCR nucleotide sequences against IMGT/GENE-DB human TR gene sequences. Using the TCRdist pipeline, a later analysis assigned CDR3 sequences along with most-parsimonious VDJ recombination scenarios. In a later analysis, each TCR beta chain was defined by its CDR3 amino acid sequence together with its V-gene family, and reads lacking a unique V-gene family were excluded. To address suspected cross-contamination and a sequencing artifact, a later analysis removed around 600 highly shared, low-generation-probability nucleotide sequences. In a later analysis, a clonal expansion index for each public chain was calculated from normalized within-repertoire ranks of inferred template counts. Generation probabilities in a later analysis came from a VDJ recombination model fitted to out-of-frame rearrangements, and those results were checked against IGoR. In a later analysis, hypergeometric tests were used to score TCR-TCR, TCR-HLA and TCR-CMV co-occurrence, with a repertoire-size bias correction applied to TCR pairs. A later analysis estimated false discovery rates by permuting HLA or CMV assignments 20 times. In a later analysis, co-occurring TCRs were grouped with DBSCAN, and TCRdist sequence similarity was added when clustering was performed within HLA-allele-positive subsets. Repertoires with fewer than 30,000 or more than 120,000 public chains, plus five repertoires with anomalous nucleotide sharing, were excluded from co-occurrence clustering. Sourced from immuneACCESS, this table was stored by TCRdb with only in-frame sequences that have V and J called. A share of the clones is absent; for the studies checked, an unresolved V gene accounts for under half, and the remainder has no known explanation. For V, J and clone size, that table is used; D and trimming come from the DNA. The sample contains some 150,000 clones, approximately 68% of them found a single time. In total, the top ten clones hold 2.1% of the sample.

The sample belongs to a study of cytomegalovirus exposure and HLA in healthy donors (dated by TCRdb to about 2017). Background for the entire study: An earlier analysis of roughly 610 of the donors reported approximately 300 Gb of sequence data and 95 million to 140 million unique TCR beta sequences obtained from approximately 180 million T cells. All discovery cohort repertoires had been generated using a single sequencing platform. High-throughput TCR immunosequencing, statistical association of individual TCRs with disease status, and machine learning were combined to predict cytomegalovirus infection status. Typing coverage varied by locus: about 629-630 donors for A, B, C, DRB1 and DQB1; under 550 for DQA1; about 590 for DPA1; more than 450 for DPB1. Among the roughly 400 genotyped donors, around 79% belonged to the genetic ancestry cluster associated with self-reported Caucasian donors. A later analysis re-analyzed previously published TCR beta repertoires from roughly 690 donors and added high-resolution HLA genotyping to study TCR occurrence patterns. Around 330 gigabases of sequencing data and approximately 92 million unique TCR sequences made up an early release that covered approximately 650 HLA-typed donors. A separate validation cohort of 100 to 150 different subjects was used in addition to the roughly 640-subject first cohort. Using immunosequencing, the study profiled T cell repertoires from 550 to 750 subjects and related those repertoires to cytomegalovirus serostatus. Among 300 to 450 genotyped donors of the cohort, an average of 235,054 unique TCR beta nucleotide sequences were sequenced per donor, 15% to 20% of them non-productive. A later genetic analysis took genome-wide SNP genotypes for about 65% of the roughly 670 donors and used that subset as a discovery cohort. Roughly 5 DR-DQ haplotypes were handled as single units for association and clustering because linkage in the cohort was strong. The aim of the study was to test whether cataloging public T cell receptors could identify signatures of past pathogen exposure. Donor age, sex, ethnicity and CMV serostatus were compiled together with the repertoire data. An earlier analysis of approximately 640 of the donors applied high-throughput TCR beta sequencing to assess whether each TCR beta V gene segment acted as functional or pseudogenic. The later analysis used no new phenotypic data to find candidate immune exposures, relying instead on TCR beta sequences and their occurrence across donors. Class I and class II HLA loci were covered by the typing at four-digit resolution. General conclusions and limits of the study: It was suggested by the authors that the approach could potentially be generalized to other disease states and immunological phenotypes. In a later analysis, HLA-associated TCR beta chains were found to be more clonally expanded and to have lower generation probabilities than equally common non-associated chains. Most CMV-associated TCR beta chains appeared to be HLA-restricted in a later analysis, and the HLA associations seemed to be driven largely by CMV exposure. Three of the identified cytomegalovirus-associated TCR beta chains were confirmed in vitro to be specific for cytomegalovirus antigens. Because some donors lacked HLA typing at each locus, the association tests relied only on the typed subset. Sequencing depth was assumed to be roughly uniform across donors in the presence/absence analyses, though that assumption may not hold. Linkage disequilibrium might explain the correlated functional status among segregating V segments, but an unknown experimental factor could not be ruled out. Because counts were too low, some 16 rarely observed V segments, including chromosome 9 orphons, were excluded from the earlier analysis of 587 of the donors. Specific HLA alleles were associated with over 15,000 TCR beta sequences at a false discovery rate of 0.05 in a later analysis. CMV serostatus was the only immune exposure information available for the cohort. A group of highly shared sequence variants was considered likely to be a technical artifact of the sequencing pipeline. While some public TCRs were present in many individuals, most TCR sequences turned up only very rarely across donors. Only TCR beta chains were sequenced in this cohort, and the absence of alpha or paired-chain data limited detectable features. In a later analysis, TCR association rates were found to vary across HLA loci, with the most associated TCRs seen for DRB1 alleles and the fewest for HLA-C alleles. V-gene and J-gene trimming of TCR beta chains was associated with a missense DCLRE1C variant in a later genetic analysis, and the association was replicated in an independent cohort. A further reported finding was that TCR beta sequences accurately predicted the HLA-A and HLA-B alleles for most subjects in the first cohort. In a later analysis, several top co-occurrence clusters were reported to appear linked to parvovirus B19, influenza, CMV and Epstein-Barr virus. An earlier analysis of 587 of the donors showed that most TCR beta V segments appeared in productive rearrangements either about 90% or about 30% of the time, which broadly matched IMGT annotations. Some IMGT-functional V segments, including TRBV6-2 and TRBV6-3, could not be told apart with the 87-base-pair reads, so those segments were excluded. Assigning TCR associations to individual alleles was difficult when HLA alleles, especially DR and DQ, strongly co-occurred. The study listed approximately 150 TCR beta chains as associated with cytomegalovirus. The classifier was reported to diagnose cytomegalovirus status with high specificity and sensitivity in both the original and validation cohorts. Compared with the roughly 600-donor mean, donors in an Asian-associated ancestry cluster had fewer N-insertions in productive TCRs, according to a later genetic analysis.

The cohort comprised 710 or so healthy bone marrow donors. Cohort members were all nominally healthy when sampled, although unrecorded immune exposures were likely present. The donor tested CMV seronegative and was one of the 352 seronegative cohort members. Each donor provided a peripheral blood sample, and peripheral blood mononuclear cells were used for TCR beta sequencing. The Qiagen DNeasy Blood Extraction Kit was used to extract genomic DNA from the blood cell samples. Sequenced material: PBMCs. The receptor chain draws on TRBV5-1 and TRBJ1-1; the central 10 bases match TRBD1. This receptor was identified in a middle-aged man in good health and CMV-seronegative. The nucleotide sequence is given as TGCGCCAGCAGCTTGTGGGGACAGGGGACCACTGAAGCTTTCTTT. It codes for CASSLWGQGTTEAFF.